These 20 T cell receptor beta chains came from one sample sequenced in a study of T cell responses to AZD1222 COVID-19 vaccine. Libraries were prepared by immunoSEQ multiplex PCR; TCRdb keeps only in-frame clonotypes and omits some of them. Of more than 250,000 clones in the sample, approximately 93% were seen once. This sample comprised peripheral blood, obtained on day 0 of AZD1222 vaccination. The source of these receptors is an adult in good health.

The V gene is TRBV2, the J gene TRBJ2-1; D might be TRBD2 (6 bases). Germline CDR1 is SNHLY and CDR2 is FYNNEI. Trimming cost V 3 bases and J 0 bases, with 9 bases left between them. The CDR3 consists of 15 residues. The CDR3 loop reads CASSDYGSSYNEQFF. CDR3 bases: TGTGCCAGCAGTGATTACGGGAGCTCCTACAATGAGCAGTTCTTC.

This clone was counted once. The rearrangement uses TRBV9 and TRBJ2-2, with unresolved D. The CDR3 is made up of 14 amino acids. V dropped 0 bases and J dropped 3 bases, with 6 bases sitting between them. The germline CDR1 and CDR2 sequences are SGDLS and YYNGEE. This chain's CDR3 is CASSVGHYTGELFF. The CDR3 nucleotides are TGTGCCAGCAGCGTAGGGCATTACACCGGGGAGCTGTTTTTT.

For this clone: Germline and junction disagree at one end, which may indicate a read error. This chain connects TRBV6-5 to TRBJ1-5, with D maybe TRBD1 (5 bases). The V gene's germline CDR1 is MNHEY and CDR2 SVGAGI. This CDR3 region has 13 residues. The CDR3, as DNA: TGTGCCAGCAGTGACTCTGGGGGAGGGCCCCAGCATTTT. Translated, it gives CASSDSGGGPQHF.

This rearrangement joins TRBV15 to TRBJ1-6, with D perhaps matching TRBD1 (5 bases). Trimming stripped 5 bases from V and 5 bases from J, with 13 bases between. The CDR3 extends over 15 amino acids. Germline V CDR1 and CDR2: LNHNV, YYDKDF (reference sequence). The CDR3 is CATSARGADNSPLHF. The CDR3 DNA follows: TGTGCCACCAGCGCCCGGGGCGCCGATAATTCACCCCTCCACTTT.

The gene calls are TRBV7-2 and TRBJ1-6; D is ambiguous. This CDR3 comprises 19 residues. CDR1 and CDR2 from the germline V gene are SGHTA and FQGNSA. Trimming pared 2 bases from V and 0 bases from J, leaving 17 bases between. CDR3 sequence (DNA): TGTGCCAGCAGCTTACCCCTTGGGCAGTCGAGCTCCTATAATTCACCCCTCCACTTT. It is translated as CASSLPLGQSSSYNSPLHF.

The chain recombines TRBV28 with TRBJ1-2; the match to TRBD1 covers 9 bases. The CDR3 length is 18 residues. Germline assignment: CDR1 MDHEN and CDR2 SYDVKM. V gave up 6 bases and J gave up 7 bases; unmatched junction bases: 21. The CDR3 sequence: CASSRNRGRLKPGGGYTF. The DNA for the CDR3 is TGTGCCAGCAGCCGAAACAGGGGGCGCCTCAAACCCGGTGGTGGCTACACCTTC.

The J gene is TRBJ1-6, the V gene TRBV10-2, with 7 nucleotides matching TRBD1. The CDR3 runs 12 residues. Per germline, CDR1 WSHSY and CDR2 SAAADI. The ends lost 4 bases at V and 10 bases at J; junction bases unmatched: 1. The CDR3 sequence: CASSAGGSPLHF. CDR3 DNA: TGCGCCAGCAGTGCAGGGGGATCACCCCTCCACTTT.

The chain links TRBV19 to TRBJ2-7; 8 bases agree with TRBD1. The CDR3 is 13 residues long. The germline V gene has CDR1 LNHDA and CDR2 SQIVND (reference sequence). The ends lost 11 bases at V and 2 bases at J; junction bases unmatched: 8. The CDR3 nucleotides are TGTGCCGTAAGGGACAGGTCAACCTACGAGCAGTACTTC. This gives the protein CAVRDRSTYEQYF.

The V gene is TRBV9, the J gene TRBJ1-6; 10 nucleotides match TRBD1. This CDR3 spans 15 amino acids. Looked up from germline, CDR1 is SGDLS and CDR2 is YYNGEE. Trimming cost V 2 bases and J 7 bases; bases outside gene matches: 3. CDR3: CASSVDRGQNSPLHF. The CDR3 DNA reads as TGTGCCAGCAGCGTCGACAGGGGGCAGAATTCACCCCTCCACTTT.

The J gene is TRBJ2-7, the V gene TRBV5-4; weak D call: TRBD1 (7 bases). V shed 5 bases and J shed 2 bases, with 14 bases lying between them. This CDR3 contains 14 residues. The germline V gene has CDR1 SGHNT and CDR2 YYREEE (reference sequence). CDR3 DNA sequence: TGTGCCAGCAGTAGCGCGGGACAGCCCTACGAGCAGTACTTC. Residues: CASSSAGQPYEQYF.

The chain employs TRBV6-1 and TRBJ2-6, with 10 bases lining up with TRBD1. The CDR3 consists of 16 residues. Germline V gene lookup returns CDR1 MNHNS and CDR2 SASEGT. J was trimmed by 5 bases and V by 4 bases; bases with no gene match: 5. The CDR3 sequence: CASSGQGATRANVLTF. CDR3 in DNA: TGTGCCAGCAGTGGACAGGGGGCGACAAGGGCCAACGTCCTGACTTTC.

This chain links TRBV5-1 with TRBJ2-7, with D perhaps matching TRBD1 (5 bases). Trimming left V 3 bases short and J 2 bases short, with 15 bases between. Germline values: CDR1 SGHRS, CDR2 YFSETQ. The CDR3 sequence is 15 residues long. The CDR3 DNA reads TGCGCCAGCAGCTCCCCCCCAGGACAACCCTACGAGCAGTACTTC. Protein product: CASSSPPGQPYEQYF.

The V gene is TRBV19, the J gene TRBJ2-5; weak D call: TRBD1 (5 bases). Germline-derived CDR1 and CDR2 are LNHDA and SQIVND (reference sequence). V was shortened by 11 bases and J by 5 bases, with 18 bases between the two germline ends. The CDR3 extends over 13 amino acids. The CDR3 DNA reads TGTGCCGTCCCCCGGACACAAAGGGAGACCCAGTACTTC. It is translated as CAVPRTQRETQYF.

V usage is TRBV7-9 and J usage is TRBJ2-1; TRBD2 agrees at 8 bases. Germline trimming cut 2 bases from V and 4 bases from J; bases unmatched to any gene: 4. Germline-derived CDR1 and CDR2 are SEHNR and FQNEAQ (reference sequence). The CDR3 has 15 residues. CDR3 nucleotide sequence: TGTGCCAGCAGCTTACAGAGACTAGCGTACAATGAGCAGTTCTTC. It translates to CASSLQRLAYNEQFF.

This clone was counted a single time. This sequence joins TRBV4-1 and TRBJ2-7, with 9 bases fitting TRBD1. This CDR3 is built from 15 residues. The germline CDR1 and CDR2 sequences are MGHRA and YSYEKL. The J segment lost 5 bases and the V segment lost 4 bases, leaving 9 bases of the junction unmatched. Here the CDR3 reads CASSPPGTGLNEQYF. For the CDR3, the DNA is TGCGCCAGCAGCCCCCCTGGGACAGGGCTAAACGAGCAGTACTTC.

The CDR3 is CASSSQGFSNEQFF. For the CDR3, the DNA is TGTGCCAGCAGCTCACAGGGTTTCAGTAATGAGCAGTTCTTC. The chain couples TRBV5-5 to TRBJ2-1; D may be TRBD1 (6 bases). CDR1 is SGHKS and CDR2 is YYEKEE in the germline V gene (reference sequence). V lost 3 bases, J lost 7 bases, and 14 bases lay in between. The CDR3 contains 14 residues.

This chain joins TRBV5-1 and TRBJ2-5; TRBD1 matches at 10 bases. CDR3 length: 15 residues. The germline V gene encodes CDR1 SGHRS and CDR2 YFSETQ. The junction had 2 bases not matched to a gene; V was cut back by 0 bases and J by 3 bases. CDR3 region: CASSLGGTGEETQYF. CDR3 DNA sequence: TGCGCCAGCAGCTTGGGGGGGACAGGGGAAGAGACCCAGTACTTC.

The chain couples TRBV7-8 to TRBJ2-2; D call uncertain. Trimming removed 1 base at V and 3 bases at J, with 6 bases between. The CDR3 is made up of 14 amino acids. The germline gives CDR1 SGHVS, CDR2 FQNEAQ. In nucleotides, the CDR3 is TGTGCCAGCAGCTTAGGCCAGCACACCGGGGAGCTGTTTTTT. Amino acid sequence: CASSLGQHTGELFF. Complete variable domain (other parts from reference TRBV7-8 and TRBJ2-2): GAGVSQSPRYKVAKRGQDVALRCDPISGHVSLFWYQQALGQGPEFLTYFQNEAQLDKSGLPSDRFFAERPEGSVSTLKIQRTQQEDSAVYLCASSLGQHTGELFFGEGSRLTVL.

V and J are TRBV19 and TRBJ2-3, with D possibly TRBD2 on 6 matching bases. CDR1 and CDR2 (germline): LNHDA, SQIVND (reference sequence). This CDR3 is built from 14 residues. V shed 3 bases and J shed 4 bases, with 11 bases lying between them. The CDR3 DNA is TGTGCCAGTAGTATCGGAGGGGAGTCAGATACGCAGTATTTT. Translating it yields CASSIGGESDTQYF.

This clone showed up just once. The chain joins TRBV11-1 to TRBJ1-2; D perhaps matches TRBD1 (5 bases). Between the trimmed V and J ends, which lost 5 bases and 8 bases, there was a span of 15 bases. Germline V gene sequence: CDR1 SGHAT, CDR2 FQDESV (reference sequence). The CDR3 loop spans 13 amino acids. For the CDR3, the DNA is TGTGCCAGCAGCCGCGAGGGGTTATACGGCTACACCTTC. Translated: CASSREGLYGYTF.